One sample yielded the 6 T cell receptor beta chains listed below, sequenced in a study of T cells after yellow fever vaccination (dated by TCRdb to between 2019 and 2020). According to the study, the label for this sample's treatment or condition signals: live attenuated yellow fever vaccine strain. Libraries were built with 5' RACE. Sequencing was performed on an Illumina HiSeq 2500. The public reads were reprocessed in TCRdb via fastp at Q25 and MiXCR, keeping in-frame beta chains. Rows are unified per CDR3 protein, each entry keeping the most common DNA and genes. The sample table contains under 300,000 distinct CDR3 sequences; only one count was recorded for around 6.7% of them. The ten largest make up about 1% of the sample. The material sequenced was CD4+ T cells sorted from PBMCs, taken on the day of the yellow fever booster vaccination. The receptors shown here come from a man aged 25-40 years who received the YFV17D yellow fever vaccine.

This clonotype came up a few times. This chain links TRBV7-3 with TRBJ2-2, with TRBD2 matching over 9 bases. V lost 0 bases to trimming and J lost 1 base; unmatched junction nucleotides: 3. The CDR3 sequence is 17 residues long. The germline V gene has CDR1 SGHTA and CDR2 FQGTGA. CDR3: CASSLTSGGQNTGELFF. The CDR3 DNA sequence: TGTGCCAGCAGCTTAACTAGCGGGGGCCAGAACACCGGGGAGCTGTTTTTT.

This clonotype was observed many times. The V and J genes are TRBV4-3 and TRBJ2-1, with TRBD1 as a possible D gene (5 bases). From germline, CDR1 is LGHNA and CDR2 YSLEER. The ends were cut back, 2 bases at V and 9 bases at J, with 14 bases in the middle. The CDR3 is 14 amino acids. The CDR3 protein is CASSQRHVGAEQFF. CDR3 nucleotide sequence: TGCGCCAGCAGCCAACGCCACGTAGGGGCTGAGCAGTTCTTC.

The table lists this clonotype with many counts. This chain links TRBV12-3 or TRBV12-4 with TRBJ1-1, with TRBD1 matching over 7 bases. Trimming at V came to 5 bases and at J to 4 bases, leaving 10 bases not matched to a gene. The CDR3 covers 15 residues. CDR3 loop: CASSPQGGGSTEAFF. The CDR3 coding sequence is TGTGCCAGCAGTCCCCAGGGGGGAGGGAGCACTGAAGCTTTCTTT.

The genes are TRBV7-2 and TRBJ2-3; D perhaps matches TRBD2 (5 bases). There are 14 residues in the CDR3. V was cut by 1 base and J by 4 bases, with 9 bases left in between. Germline CDR1 reads SGHTA; CDR2 reads FQGNSA. CDR3 nucleotides: TGTGCCAGCAGCTTAGAGCTAGCTTCAGATACGCAGTATTTT. Protein: CASSLELASDTQYF.

This clonotype occurred a few times. The V gene is TRBV28, the J gene TRBJ2-7, with D possibly matching TRBD1 (6 bases). The CDR3 runs 13 residues. Germline CDR1 is MDHEN and CDR2 is SYDVKM. V was pared by 7 bases and J by 3 bases, with 13 bases between. In nucleotides, the CDR3 is TGTGCCAGCACCACAGGGAGCGTCTACGAGCAGTACTTC. This translates into CASTTGSVYEQYF.

This clonotype was seen repeatedly, ten times or more. The chain has TRBV7-2 and TRBJ2-6; D is perhaps TRBD2 (5 bases). The CDR3 has 13 residues. Between the trimmed V and J ends, which lost 8 bases and 0 bases, there was a span of 5 bases. The germline V gene has CDR1 SGHTA and CDR2 FQGNSA. The CDR3 loop is CASGSSGANVLTF. DNA for the CDR3: TGTGCCAGCGGGAGCTCTGGGGCCAACGTCCTGACTTTC.